Sequencing of this T cell receptor (beta chain) was carried out in a study of T cells in localized non-small cell lung cancer. V shed 0 bases and J 7 bases; nucleotides not matched to a gene: 16. The CDR3 is 20 amino acids. Germline-derived CDR1 and CDR2 are LNHDA and SQIVND (reference sequence). The table came from immunoSEQ multiplex PCR; TCRdb's copy has only in-frame clones and leaves some out. Among around 31,000 clones listed, 80% to 90% were seen once. About this clone itself: Its antigen is undetermined.

Notes on the study in general: Clonality of T cells reached its maximum in uninvolved adjacent lung, surpassing tumor. Only one tumor region went through sequencing, so heterogeneity may still be there.

The clonotype was recovered from a woman aged 35-75 years with stage I lung adenocarcinoma. Specimen: peripheral blood, collected before any cancer treatment. V gene TRBV19 combines with J gene TRBJ1-5, with 12 bases fitting TRBD1. This CDR3 is CASSIDLLPGTGGVIQPQHF. In DNA form, the CDR3 reads TGTGCCAGTAGTATAGATCTATTACCCGGGACAGGGGGCGTAATCCAGCCCCAGCATTTT.